This record covers a single T cell receptor beta chain. Original processing notes: Quantification of nucleated cells was approximated via reference gene primer amplification. Sequenced by immunoSEQ multiplex PCR; TCRdb stores in-frame clones only, minus some. Clone size and V and J calls were adopted from that table, with D and trimming inferred from the DNA. Of approximately 20,000 clones in the sample, over 80% were seen once. These data come from a study of blood T cell repertoires in COVID-19. Study-level background: COVID-19 samples from acute and convalescent phases originated in the United States, Italy and Spain.

Trimming removed 2 bases at V and 1 base at J, with 5 bases between. Germline CDR1 reads MNHEY; CDR2 reads SMNVEV (reference sequence). The CDR3 is 13 residues long. This clonotype originated in a human donor in a cohort sampled during active COVID-19. This chain uses TRBV27 with TRBJ1-2; a weak D match, TRBD1 (5 bases). What was sequenced was peripheral blood. This CDR3 is CASSLQGNYGYTF. The CDR3 DNA reads as TGTGCCAGCAGTTTACAGGGTAACTATGGCTACACCTTC.